The 24 T cell receptor beta chains presented below share a single source sample, sequenced in a study of blood T cell repertoires in COVID-19. Here immunoSEQ multiplex PCR was the method, and the copy in TCRdb shows in-frame clones only, minus some. The data contain roughly 290,000 clones, 85% of them singletons. Sequenced material: peripheral blood. These receptors all stem from a woman aged 50 to 65 with active or convalescent COVID-19.

This clone came up many times. V usage is TRBV27 and J usage is TRBJ1-1; D possibly corresponds to TRBD1 (5 bases). Trimming shortened V by 3 bases and J by 2 bases, and 13 bases separated the two germline ends. This CDR3 has 15 amino acids. Looked up from germline, CDR1 is MNHEY and CDR2 is SMNVEV (reference sequence). CDR3 DNA sequence: TGTGCCAGCAGTTTCCAGGGCTTAGATAACACTGAAGCTTTCTTT. As protein: CASSFQGLDNTEAFF.

The chain uses TRBV28 and TRBJ1-5; maybe TRBD1 (5 bases). This CDR3 is 14 amino acids long. V shed 3 bases and J shed 10 bases, with 16 bases lying between them. Germline assignment: CDR1 MDHEN and CDR2 SYDVKM. Written as DNA, the CDR3 is TGTGCCAGCAGTTTGGGGCTGAGCGTCGTCCCCCAGCATTTT. Translation gives CASSLGLSVVPQHF.

The J gene is TRBJ2-1, the V gene TRBV19, with TRBD2 matching over 14 bases. The CDR3 spans 13 residues. With V trimmed by 8 bases and J by 7 bases, 1 base remained unmatched. In germline, CDR1 is LNHDA, CDR2 SQIVND (reference sequence). The CDR3 sequence is CASRTSGRNEQFF. The CDR3 DNA is TGTGCCAGTCGGACTAGCGGGAGGAATGAGCAGTTCTTC. The whole variable domain, remainder taken from reference TRBV19 and TRBJ2-1, is DGGITQSPKYLFRKEGQNVTLSCEQNLNHDAMYWYRQDPGQGLRLIYYSQIVNDFQKGDIAEGYSVSREKKESFPLTVTSAQKNPTAFYLCASRTSGRNEQFFGPGTRLTVL.

The chain couples TRBV12-5 to TRBJ2-1, with 7 bases aligning to TRBD1. The trim removed 5 bases at V and 7 bases at J, leaving 5 bases unmatched. CDR1 is LGHNT and CDR2 is FRNRAP in the germline V gene. The CDR3 is 13 amino acids. The CDR3 spells CASGVKTGNEQFF. In DNA form, the CDR3 reads TGTGCTAGTGGTGTCAAGACAGGGAATGAGCAGTTCTTC.

The chain is built from TRBV20-1 and TRBJ1-1; D unresolved. The V end was cut by 5 bases, the J end by 4 bases, with 8 bases between. The CDR3 runs 11 residues. Germline CDR1 DFQATT, CDR2 SNEGSKA (reference sequence). CDR3 loop: CSAPGSTEAFF. As DNA, the CDR3 is TGCAGTGCTCCCGGTTCCACTGAAGCTTTCTTT.

The V gene is TRBV5-6, the J gene TRBJ2-1, with 8 bases aligning to TRBD2. Per germline, CDR1 SGHDT and CDR2 YYEEEE. The CDR3 extends over 15 amino acids. Losses at the gene ends were 4 bases for V and 3 bases for J; bases not matched to a gene: 6. CDR3 in amino acids: CASSRREGGYNEQFF. CDR3 coding DNA: TGTGCCAGCAGCCGACGGGAGGGCGGCTACAATGAGCAGTTCTTC.

The chain joins TRBV3-1 (or the pseudogene TRBV3-2) to TRBJ1-1, with 9 bases fitting TRBD1. V gave up 4 bases and J gave up 0 bases; unmatched junction bases: 3. The CDR3 has 15 residues. Germline lookup yields CDR1 LGHDT and CDR2 YNNKEL (reference sequence). The CDR3 protein is CASSLYRGLNTEAFF. The CDR3 DNA sequence: TGTGCCAGCAGCCTATACAGGGGGCTGAACACTGAAGCTTTCTTT.

V is TRBV5-4 and J is TRBJ2-5; 10 bases line up with TRBD2. From germline, CDR1 is SGHNT and CDR2 YYREEE (reference sequence). The J segment lost 1 base and the V segment lost 4 bases, leaving 13 bases of the junction unmatched. The CDR3 covers 18 residues. CDR3 amino acids: CASSPSHRLAGLQETQYF. In nucleotides, the CDR3 is TGTGCCAGCAGCCCCAGCCATCGACTAGCGGGCCTCCAAGAGACCCAGTACTTC. The whole variable domain, filled in from reference TRBV5-4 and TRBJ2-5, reads ETGVTQSPTHLIKTRGQQVTLRCSSQSGHNTVSWYQQALGQGPQFIFQYYREEENGRGNFPPRFSGLQFPNYSSELNVNALELDDSALYLCASSPSHRLAGLQETQYFGPGTRLLVL.

J is TRBJ2-2 and V is TRBV5-1, with D possibly matching TRBD2 (6 bases). The germline V gene encodes CDR1 SGHRS and CDR2 YFSETQ. Between the trimmed V and J ends, which lost 0 bases and 3 bases, there was a span of 9 bases. This CDR3 contains 15 residues. This chain's CDR3 is CASSLGRVDTGELFF. The CDR3 DNA reads as TGCGCCAGCAGCTTGGGGAGGGTCGACACCGGGGAGCTGTTTTTT.

CDR3 region: CASSLTGAEAFF. CDR3 in DNA: TGTGCCAGCAGCTTAACAGGGGCTGAAGCTTTCTTT. This rearrangement joins TRBV28 to TRBJ1-1; 7 bases agree with TRBD1. V was pared by 6 bases and J by 6 bases, with 4 bases of the junction left unmatched. Per germline, CDR1 MDHEN and CDR2 SYDVKM. CDR3 length equals 12 residues.

The chain employs TRBV4-1 and TRBJ2-3; 7 nucleotides align to TRBD1. This CDR3 region has 16 residues. Germline lookup yields CDR1 MGHRA and CDR2 YSYEKL. Trimming took 4 bases from V and 3 from J; bases not matched to a gene: 10. Here the CDR3 DNA reads TGCGCCAGCAGCCGAGATGACAGGGTTCGGACAGATACGCAGTATTTT. This encodes CASSRDDRVRTDTQYF.

The chain combines TRBV13 with TRBJ1-2; possibly TRBD1 for D (6 bases). The CDR3 totals 14 residues. The V gene's germline CDR1 is PRHDT and CDR2 FYEKMQ (reference sequence). V lost 6 bases and J 2 bases, leaving 13 bases between the germline ends. This CDR3 reads CASSKGHQNYGYTF. Here the CDR3 DNA reads TGTGCCAGCAGTAAGGGACACCAAAACTATGGCTACACCTTC.

The CDR3 coding sequence is TGTGCCAGCAGTAAGGGACAGGGGAACTATGGCTACACCTTC. Its translation is CASSKGQGNYGYTF. The chain combines TRBV2 with TRBJ1-2, with 10 positions matching TRBD1. The CDR3 runs to 14 residues. V shed 5 bases, J shed 2 bases, and the junction held 2 bases outside the gene matches. Germline values: CDR1 SNHLY, CDR2 FYNNEI.

The chain couples TRBV6-5 to TRBJ1-4, with TRBD1 matching 7 bases. The CDR3 length is 15 residues. V was clipped by 0 bases and J by 8 bases; unmatched bases: 6. From germline, CDR1 is MNHEY and CDR2 SVGAGI. This CDR3 reads CASSYSGTVDEKLFF. CDR3 DNA: TGTGCCAGCAGTTACTCGGGGACAGTAGACGAAAAACTGTTTTTT.

The chain employs TRBV10-3 and TRBJ1-5; D call uncertain. CDR3 size: 14 residues. Trimming left V 4 bases short and J 0 bases short, with 7 bases between. In germline, CDR1 is ENHRY, CDR2 SYGVKD. CDR3 residues: CAISVSLSNQPQHF. CDR3 coding DNA: TGTGCCATCAGTGTGAGTCTTAGCAATCAGCCCCAGCATTTT.

The J gene is TRBJ1-1, the V gene TRBV9; D is uncertain. Germline CDR1 reads SGDLS; CDR2 reads YYNGEE. V was pared by 3 bases and J by 3 bases, with 12 bases between. This CDR3 comprises 14 residues. CDR3 coding DNA: TGTGCCAGCAGCGCCTTGACCGGGGACACTGAAGCTTTCTTT. Its protein is CASSALTGDTEAFF.

The chain employs TRBV4-1 and TRBJ1-2; the D is unclear. V was clipped by 1 base and J by 8 bases, with 11 bases between them. This CDR3 spans 13 amino acids. Germline CDR1 MGHRA, CDR2 YSYEKL. This CDR3 reads CASSQVGGRGYTF. The CDR3 region has the DNA TGCGCCAGCAGCCAAGTTGGAGGCCGGGGCTACACCTTC.

A few counts support this clone. The rearrangement links TRBV18 to TRBJ1-4, with D possibly TRBD1 on 6 matching bases. Deletions cut 3 bases from V and 5 bases from J, with 10 bases between. CDR1 and CDR2 from the germline V gene are KGHSH and LQKENI. This CDR3 comprises 14 residues. CDR3 amino acids: CASSPTGLNEKLFF. The DNA for the CDR3 is TGTGCCAGCTCACCCACAGGGCTGAATGAAAAACTGTTTTTT. The variable domain in full, with the rest retrieved from reference TRBV18 and TRBJ1-4, is NAGVMQNPRHLVRRRGQEARLRCSPMKGHSHVYWYRQLPEEGLKFMVYLQKENIIDESGMPKERFSAEFPKEGPSILRIQQVVRGDSAAYFCASSPTGLNEKLFFGSGTQLSVL.

The V gene is TRBV6-6, the J gene TRBJ2-3; 9 bases match TRBD1. With V trimmed by 5 bases and J by 4 bases, 7 bases remained unmatched. Per the germline V gene, CDR1 is MNHNY and CDR2 is SVGAGI (reference sequence). The CDR3 is 15 amino acids. DNA for the CDR3: TGTGCCAGCAGTCTAAAAAGACAGGGGGCAGATACGCAGTATTTT. It encodes CASSLKRQGADTQYF.

The chain has TRBV5-4 and TRBJ2-6; no clear D gene. Trimming stripped 0 bases from V and 0 bases from J, with 4 bases between. Germline loops: CDR1 SGHNT, CDR2 YYREEE (reference sequence). CDR3 length equals 15 residues. CDR3 loop: CASSLGHSGANVLTF. CDR3 DNA sequence: TGTGCCAGCAGCTTGGGGCACTCTGGGGCCAACGTCCTGACTTTC.

This chain uses TRBV28 with TRBJ2-7, with 8 positions matching TRBD2. CDR1 and CDR2 from the germline V gene are MDHEN and SYDVKM. The CDR3 consists of 14 residues. DNA for the CDR3: TGTGTGTGCGCGGGGGGCCCTTACTCCTACGAGCAGTACTTC. Translating it yields CVCAGGPYSYEQYF. The variable domain in full, with the rest retrieved from reference TRBV28 and TRBJ2-7, is DVKVTQSSRYLVKRTGEKVFLECVQDMDHENMFWYRQDPGLGLRLIYFSYDVKMKEKGDIPEGYSVSREKKERFSLILESASTNQTSMYLCVCAGGPYSYEQYFGPGTRLTVT.

V usage is TRBV7-9 and J usage is TRBJ2-1; tentative D call: TRBD2 (6 bases). This CDR3 has 13 residues. V shed 7 bases and J shed 10 bases, with 17 bases lying between them. Germline V gives CDR1 SEHNR, CDR2 FQNEAQ (reference sequence). The CDR3 protein is CASTRDSREEQFF. CDR3 nucleotides: TGTGCCAGCACCCGGGACTCCAGGGAGGAGCAGTTCTTC.

This clone has a handful of counts. The J gene is TRBJ1-1, the V gene TRBV6-5; D uncertain. Germline V lookup: CDR1 MNHEY, CDR2 SVGAGI. V lost 6 bases, J lost 5 bases, and 16 bases lay in between. The CDR3 contains 14 residues. The CDR3 coding sequence is TGTGCCAGCAGCTTGACTGCCGCGGAAACTGAAGCTTTCTTT. Protein sequence: CASSLTAAETEAFF.

V is TRBV24-1 and J is TRBJ1-3; 7 bases are a match to TRBD1. The germline CDR1 and CDR2 sequences are KGHDR and SFDVKD. J gave up 3 bases and V 3 bases, and 7 bases lay outside the gene matches. There are 16 residues in the CDR3. Here the CDR3 DNA reads TGTGCCACCAGTGATGTTCAAACAGGGGTTGGAAACACCATATATTTT. The encoded protein is CATSDVQTGVGNTIYF.